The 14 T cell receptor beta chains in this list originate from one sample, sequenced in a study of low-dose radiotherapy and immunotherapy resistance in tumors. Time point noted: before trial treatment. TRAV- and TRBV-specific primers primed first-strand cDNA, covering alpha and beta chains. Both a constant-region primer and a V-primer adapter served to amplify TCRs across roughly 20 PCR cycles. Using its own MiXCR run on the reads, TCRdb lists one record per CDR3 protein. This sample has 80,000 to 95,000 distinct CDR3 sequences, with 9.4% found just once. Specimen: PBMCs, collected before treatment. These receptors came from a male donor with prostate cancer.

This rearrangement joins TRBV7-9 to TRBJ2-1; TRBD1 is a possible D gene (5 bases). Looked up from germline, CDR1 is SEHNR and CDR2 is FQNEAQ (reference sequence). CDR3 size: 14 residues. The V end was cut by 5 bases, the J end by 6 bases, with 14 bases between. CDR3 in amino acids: CASSAKTVGNEQFF. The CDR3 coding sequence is TGTGCCAGCAGCGCGAAGACAGTGGGCAATGAGCAGTTCTTC.

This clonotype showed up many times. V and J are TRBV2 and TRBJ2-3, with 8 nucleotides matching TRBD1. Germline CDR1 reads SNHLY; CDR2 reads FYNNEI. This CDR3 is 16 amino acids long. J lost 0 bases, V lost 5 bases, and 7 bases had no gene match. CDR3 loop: CASSPRTGKSTDTQYF. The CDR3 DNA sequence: TGTGCCAGCAGTCCCCGGACAGGGAAGAGCACAGATACGCAGTATTTT.

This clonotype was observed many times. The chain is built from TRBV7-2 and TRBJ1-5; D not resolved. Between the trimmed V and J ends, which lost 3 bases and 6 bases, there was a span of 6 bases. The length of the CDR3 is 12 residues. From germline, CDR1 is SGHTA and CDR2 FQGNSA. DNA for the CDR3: TGTGCCAGCAGCTTTCCCCCTCAGCCCCAGCATTTT. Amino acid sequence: CASSFPPQPQHF.

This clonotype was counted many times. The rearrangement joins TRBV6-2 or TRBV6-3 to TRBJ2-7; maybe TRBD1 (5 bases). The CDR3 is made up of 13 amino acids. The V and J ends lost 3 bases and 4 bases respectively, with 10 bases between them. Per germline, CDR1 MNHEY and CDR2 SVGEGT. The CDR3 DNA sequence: TGTGCCAGCAGTTATGCGACAGAATACGAGCAGTACTTC. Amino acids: CASSYATEYEQYF.

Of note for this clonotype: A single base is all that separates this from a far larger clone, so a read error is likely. This chain's CDR3 is CASSYKDRVYNEQYF. CDR3 in DNA: TGTGCCAGCAGTTACAAGGACAGGGTATACAATGAGCAGTACTTC. The J gene is TRBJ2-7, the V gene TRBV6-2 or TRBV6-3; the match to TRBD1 covers 8 bases. The germline CDR1 and CDR2 sequences are MNHEY and SVGEGT. This CDR3 region has 15 residues. V trimming: 2 bases; J trimming: 7 bases; junction bases outside the gene matches: 10.

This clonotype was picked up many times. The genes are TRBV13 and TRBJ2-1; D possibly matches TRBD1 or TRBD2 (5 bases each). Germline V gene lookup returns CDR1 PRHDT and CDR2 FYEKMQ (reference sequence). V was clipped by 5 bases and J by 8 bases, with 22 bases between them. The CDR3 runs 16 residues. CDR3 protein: CASSVAGEGFHDEQFF. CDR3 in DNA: TGTGCCAGCAGCGTAGCCGGAGAGGGGTTTCACGATGAGCAGTTCTTC.

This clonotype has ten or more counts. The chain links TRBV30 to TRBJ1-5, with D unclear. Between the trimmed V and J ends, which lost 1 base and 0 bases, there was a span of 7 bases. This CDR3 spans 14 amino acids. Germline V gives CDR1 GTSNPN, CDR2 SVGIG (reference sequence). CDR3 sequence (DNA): TGTGCCTGGAGTGGACGAAATAGCAATCAGCCCCAGCATTTT. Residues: CAWSGRNSNQPQHF.

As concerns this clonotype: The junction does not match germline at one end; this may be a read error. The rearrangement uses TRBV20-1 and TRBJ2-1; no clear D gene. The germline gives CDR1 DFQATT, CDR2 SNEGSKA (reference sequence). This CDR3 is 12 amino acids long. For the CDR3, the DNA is TGCAGTGCTAGAGGAGGTAGGGCCTCTGCTCACTTC. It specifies CSARGGRASAHF.

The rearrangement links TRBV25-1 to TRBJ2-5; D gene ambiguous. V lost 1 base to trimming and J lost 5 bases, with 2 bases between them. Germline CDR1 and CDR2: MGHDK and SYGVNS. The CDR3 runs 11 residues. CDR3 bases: TGTGCCAGCAGTGAATGGGAGACCCAGTACTTC. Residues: CASSEWETQYF.

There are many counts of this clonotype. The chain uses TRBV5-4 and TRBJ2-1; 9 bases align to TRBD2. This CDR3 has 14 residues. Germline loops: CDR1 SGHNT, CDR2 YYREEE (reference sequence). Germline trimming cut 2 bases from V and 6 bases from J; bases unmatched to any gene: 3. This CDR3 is CASSLGTSSNEQFF. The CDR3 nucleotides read TGTGCCAGCAGCTTAGGGACTAGCAGCAATGAGCAGTTCTTC. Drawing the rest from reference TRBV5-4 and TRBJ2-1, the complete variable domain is ETGVTQSPTHLIKTRGQQVTLRCSSQSGHNTVSWYQQALGQGPQFIFQYYREEENGRGNFPPRFSGLQFPNYSSELNVNALELDDSALYLCASSLGTSSNEQFFGPGTRLTVL.

DNA of the CDR3: TGCGCCAGCAGTTCAACGCGGGGCCCTACCTACAATGAGCAGTTCTTC. Amino acid sequence: CASSSTRGPTYNEQFF. The chain has TRBV4-3 and TRBJ2-1; weak D call: TRBD2 (6 bases). Germline CDR1 is LGHNA and CDR2 is YSLEER. V was shortened by 6 bases and J by 2 bases, with 17 bases between the two germline ends. This CDR3 is built from 16 residues.

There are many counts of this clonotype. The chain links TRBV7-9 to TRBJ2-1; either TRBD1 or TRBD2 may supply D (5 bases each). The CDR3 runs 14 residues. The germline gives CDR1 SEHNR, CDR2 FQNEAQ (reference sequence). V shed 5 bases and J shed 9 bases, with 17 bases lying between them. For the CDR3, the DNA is TGTGCCAGCAGCGCCCGGGACCGGCCCGTTGAGCAGTTCTTC. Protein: CASSARDRPVEQFF.

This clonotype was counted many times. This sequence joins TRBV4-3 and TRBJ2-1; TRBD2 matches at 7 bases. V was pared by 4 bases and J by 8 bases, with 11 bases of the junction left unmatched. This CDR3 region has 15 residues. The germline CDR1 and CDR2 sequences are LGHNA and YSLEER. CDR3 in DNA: TGCGCCAGCAGCCCCGCGGGCGGGAGAACCGATGAGCAGTTCTTC. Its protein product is CASSPAGGRTDEQFF.

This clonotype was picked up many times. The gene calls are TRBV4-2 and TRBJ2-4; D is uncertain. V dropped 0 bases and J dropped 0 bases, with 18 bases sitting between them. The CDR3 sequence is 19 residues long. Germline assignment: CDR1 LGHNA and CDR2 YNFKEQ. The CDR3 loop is CASSQDSGPTLLAKNIQYF. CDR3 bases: TGTGCCAGCAGCCAAGATTCTGGACCCACACTTCTAGCCAAAAACATTCAGTACTTC.